This is a list of T cell receptor beta chains from one sample in a study of blood T cell repertoires in COVID-19. Here immunoSEQ multiplex PCR was the method, and the copy in TCRdb shows in-frame clones only, minus some. Among about 210,000 clones, over 75% were seen once, and the ten largest hold around 8.8%. Input material: PBMCs or T cells enriched from blood (not recorded which). These receptors were obtained from a man aged 35-49 years who had recovered from COVID-19. Each CDR3 is given without its conserved first and last residue. Rows give clone size only sometimes, using once, few, many, or a class for an expanded clone.

size,V,CDR3
once,TRBV19,ASSPPGQVNTGELF
few,TRBV19,ASLNRGLKEAF
.,TRBV3-1/TRBV3-2,ASSQGRLAYEQY
few,TRBV3-1/TRBV3-2,ASSPRRRGSYNEQF
.,TRBV6-2/TRBV6-3,ASSGQGTRSYNEQF
.,TRBV7-3,ASSMDNGELF
few,TRBV9,ASSVAASVYEQY
.,TRBV21-1,ASSKGRGRNTEAF
.,TRBV6-4,ASSEFGTGTDALYGYT
.,TRBV4-1,ASSQDRGGDRGKDEQF
.,TRBV30,AWSVGIGGSYT
few,TRBV25-1,ASSAGEYQPQH
.,TRBV20-1,SARRGHGYT
.,TRBV2,ASSVAAEQF
.,TRBV18,ASSPRTSGPNEQF
once,TRBV2,ASKFGTATFNSPLH
.,TRBV5-3,ARSSLAGRYNEQF
.,TRBV2,ATEMRRFGYT
.,TRBV6-6,ASSLRGSTSGYT
.,TRBV18,ASSPTVTYEQY
.,TRBV24-1,ATPSRGPGNTEAF
.,TRBV12-5,ASGLVQGGLGGYT
.,TRBV3-1/TRBV3-2,ASSQLNSNQPQH